This TCR beta chain appears in the sequencing data of a study of identical twins. General study points: Zero-insertion results could be subject to partial confounding by invariant MAIT and iNKT cells. Twin pairs' shared out-of-frame alpha sequences were enriched in low generation probability. The models systematically underestimated how much out-of-frame TCR alpha was shared in monozygotic twins.

This clonotype was observed a few times. Its antigen is not known. TCRdb used MiXCR to reprocess the 5' RACE reads, holding one entry per CDR3 protein. The table lists fewer than 450,000 distinct CDR3 sequences, 9% to 10% of them singletons. Germline assignment: CDR1 LNHNV and CDR2 YYDKDF (reference sequence). This CDR3 comprises 16 residues. The trim removed 2 bases at V and 9 bases at J, leaving 7 bases unmatched. This clonotype was sampled from a woman aged 50 to 60 in good health. The chain recombines TRBV15 with TRBJ2-4, with 13 bases aligning to TRBD2. The sample comprised naive T cells sorted from blood. In nucleotides, the CDR3 is TGTGCCACCAGCAGACTACTAGCGGGAGGGGGGGGCATTCAGTACTTC. Translating gives CATSRLLAGGGGIQYF.